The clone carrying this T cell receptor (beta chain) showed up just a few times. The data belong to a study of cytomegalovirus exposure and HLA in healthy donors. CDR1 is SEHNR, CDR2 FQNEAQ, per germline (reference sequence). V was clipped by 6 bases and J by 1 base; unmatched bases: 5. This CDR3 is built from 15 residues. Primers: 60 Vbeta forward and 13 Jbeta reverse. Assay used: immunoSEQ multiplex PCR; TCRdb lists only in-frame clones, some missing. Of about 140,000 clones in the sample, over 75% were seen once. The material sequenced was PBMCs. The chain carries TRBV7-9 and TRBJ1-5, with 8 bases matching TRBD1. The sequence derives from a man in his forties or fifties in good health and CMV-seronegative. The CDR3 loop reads CASSSDRESNQPQHF. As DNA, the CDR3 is TGTGCCAGCAGTTCGGACAGGGAGAGCAATCAGCCCCAGCATTTT.